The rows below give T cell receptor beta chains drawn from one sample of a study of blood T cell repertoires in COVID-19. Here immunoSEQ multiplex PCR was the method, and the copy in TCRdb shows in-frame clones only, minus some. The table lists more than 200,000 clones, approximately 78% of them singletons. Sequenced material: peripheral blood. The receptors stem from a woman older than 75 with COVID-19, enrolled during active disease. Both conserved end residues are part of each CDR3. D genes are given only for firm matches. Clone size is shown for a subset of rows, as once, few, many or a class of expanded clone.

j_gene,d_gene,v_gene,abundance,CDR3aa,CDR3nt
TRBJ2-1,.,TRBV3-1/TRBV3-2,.,CASSQPGNEQFF,TGTGCCAGCAGCCAGCCAGGCAATGAGCAGTTCTTC
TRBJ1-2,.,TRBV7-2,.,CASSLARGARYTF,TGTGCCAGCAGCTTAGCGCGTGGGGCCCGCTACACCTTC
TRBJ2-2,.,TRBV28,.,CATGLTGELFF,TGTGCCACAGGGCTCACCGGGGAGCTGTTTTTT
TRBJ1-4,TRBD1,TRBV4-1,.,CASSLRQGTNEKLFF,TGCGCCAGCAGCCTAAGACAGGGGACTAATGAAAAACTGTTTTTT
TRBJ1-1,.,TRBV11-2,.,CASSLGRFEGVNTEAFF,TGTGCCAGCAGCTTAGGGCGGTTCGAGGGGGTGAACACTGAAGCTTTCTTT
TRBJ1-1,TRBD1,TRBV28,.,CASRPAQGAGTEAFF,TGTGCCAGCAGACCCGCTCAGGGGGCTGGCACTGAAGCTTTCTTT
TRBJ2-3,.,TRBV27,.,CASSLSGGAQYF,TGTGCCAGCAGTTTATCCGGAGGCGCGCAGTATTTT
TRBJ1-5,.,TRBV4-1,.,CASSQGRRGNQPQHF,TGCGCCAGCAGCCAGGGACGGAGGGGCAATCAGCCCCAGCATTTT
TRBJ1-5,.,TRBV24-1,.,CATSAGTHNQPQHF,TGTGCCACCTCTGCCGGGACACACAATCAGCCCCAGCATTTT
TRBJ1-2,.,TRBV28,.,CASSLGHLGANYGYTF,TGTGCCAGCAGTCTGGGACATCTTGGAGCTAACTATGGCTACACCTTC
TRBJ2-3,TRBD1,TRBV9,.,CASSVEGATQYF,TGTGCCAGCAGCGTAGAGGGGGCTACGCAGTATTTT
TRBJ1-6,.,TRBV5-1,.,CASSAIGGRDSPLHF,TGCGCCAGCAGCGCGATAGGGGGGAGGGACTCACCCCTCCACTTT
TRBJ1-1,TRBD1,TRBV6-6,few,CASSSPRQGRNTEAFF,TGTGCCAGCAGTTCTCCAAGACAGGGACGTAACACTGAAGCTTTCTTT
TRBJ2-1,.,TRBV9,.,CASSVEDGRWERDEQFF,TGTGCCAGCAGCGTAGAGGATGGCCGTTGGGAGAGGGATGAGCAGTTCTTC
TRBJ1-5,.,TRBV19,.,CASQPDRGTQPQHF,TGTGCCAGCCAGCCGGACAGAGGGACTCAGCCCCAGCATTTT